The source of this T cell receptor beta chain is a study of blood T cell repertoires in COVID-19. Recruitment covered fewer than 25 US areas and drew participants whose ages spanned 18 to 89 years. Each participant's cohort was designated according to participant-reported clinical history. Exposed participants encountered a COVID-19 case during the 2 weeks preceding study entry. The sample holds a few counts of this clone. The germline V gene has CDR1 SGHTA and CDR2 FQGTGA. The CDR3 covers 13 residues. Trimming pared 6 bases from V and 4 bases from J, leaving 10 bases between. As handled by the study authors: Cell counts per sample came from amplifying reference gene primers. Some clones are missing from TCRdb's copy, which holds only in-frame ones; the method was immunoSEQ multiplex PCR. That table is the source of V, J and clone size, and D and trimming were worked out from the DNA. The data hold roughly 380,000 clones, with roughly 90% observed a single time.

Sequenced input: PBMCs or T cells enriched from blood (not recorded which). This receptor was identified in a woman aged 25 to 39 who had been exposed to COVID-19. V usage is TRBV7-3 and J usage is TRBJ1-5, with D perhaps matching TRBD1 (6 bases). The DNA for the CDR3 is TGTGCCAGCAGTACAGGGCCGAATCAGCCCCAGCATTTT. This translates into CASSTGPNQPQHF.